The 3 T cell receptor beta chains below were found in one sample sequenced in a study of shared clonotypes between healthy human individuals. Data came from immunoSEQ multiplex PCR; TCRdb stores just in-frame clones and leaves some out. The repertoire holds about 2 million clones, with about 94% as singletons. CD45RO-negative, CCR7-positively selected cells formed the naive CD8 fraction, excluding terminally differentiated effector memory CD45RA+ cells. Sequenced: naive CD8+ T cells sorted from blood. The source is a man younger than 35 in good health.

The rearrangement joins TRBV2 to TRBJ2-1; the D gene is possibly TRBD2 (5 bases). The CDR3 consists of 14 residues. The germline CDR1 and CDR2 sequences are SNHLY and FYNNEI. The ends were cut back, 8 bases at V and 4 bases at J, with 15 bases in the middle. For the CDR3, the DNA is TGTGCCAGCGATGAGGACGGGGTATACAATGAGCAGTTCTTC. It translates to CASDEDGVYNEQFF.

Here the CDR3 reads CASVDRRNYEQYF. The CDR3 DNA reads TGTGCCAGTGTGGACAGAAGAAACTACGAGCAGTACTTC. The chain joins TRBV6-5 to TRBJ2-7; perhaps TRBD1 as D (6 bases). The CDR3 length is 13 residues. Trimming stripped 9 bases from V and 3 bases from J, with 15 bases between. CDR1 is MNHEY, CDR2 SVGAGI, per germline.

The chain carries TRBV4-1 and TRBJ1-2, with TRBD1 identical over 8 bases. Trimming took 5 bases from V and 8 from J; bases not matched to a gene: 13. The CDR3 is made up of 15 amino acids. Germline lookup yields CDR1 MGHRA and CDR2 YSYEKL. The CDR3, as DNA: TGCGCCAGCAGCGGGGAGACAGGGGATCTTTTCGGCTACACCTTC. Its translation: CASSGETGDLFGYTF.